This T cell receptor (delta chain) was sequenced for a study of gamma-delta T cells after stem cell transplantation. This clone was counted a few times. The trim removed 3 bases at V and 4 bases at J, leaving 9 bases unmatched. The CDR3 is 16 residues long. Germline loops: CDR1 TSWWSYY, CDR2 QGS. TCRdb reanalyzed the RT-PCR reads using CATT. This table holds roughly 2,400 delta-chain clones, around 23% found once. The material sequenced was gamma-delta T cells. The TCR was taken from a human donor. It is not recorded whose cells these are; they may come from a transplant donor. The chain combines TRDV1 with TRDJ1; the match to TRDD3 covers 9 bases. This chain's CDR3 is CALGDLYWGTLDKLIF. CDR3 DNA: TGTGCTCTTGGGGATCTGTACTGGGGGACCCTCGATAAACTCATCTTT.